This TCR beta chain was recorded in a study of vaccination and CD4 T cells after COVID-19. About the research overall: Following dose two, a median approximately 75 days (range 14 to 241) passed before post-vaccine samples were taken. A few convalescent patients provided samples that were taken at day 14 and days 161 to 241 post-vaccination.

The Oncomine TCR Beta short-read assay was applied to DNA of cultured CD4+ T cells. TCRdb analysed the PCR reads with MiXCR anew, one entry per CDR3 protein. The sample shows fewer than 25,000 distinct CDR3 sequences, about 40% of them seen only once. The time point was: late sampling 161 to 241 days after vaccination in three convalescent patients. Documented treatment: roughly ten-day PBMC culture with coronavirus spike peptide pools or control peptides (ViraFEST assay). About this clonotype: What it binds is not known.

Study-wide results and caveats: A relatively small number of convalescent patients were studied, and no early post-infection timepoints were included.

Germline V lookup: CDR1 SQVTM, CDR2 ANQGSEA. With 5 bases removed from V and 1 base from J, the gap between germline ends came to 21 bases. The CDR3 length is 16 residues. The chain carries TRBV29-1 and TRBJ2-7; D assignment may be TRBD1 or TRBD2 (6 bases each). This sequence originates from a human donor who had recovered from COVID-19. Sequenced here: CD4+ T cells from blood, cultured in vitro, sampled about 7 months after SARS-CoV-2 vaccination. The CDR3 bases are TGCAGCGTTTGTGAGGGGGGATGGCGCGGGTCCTACGAGCAGTACTTC. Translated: CSVCEGGWRGSYEQYF.